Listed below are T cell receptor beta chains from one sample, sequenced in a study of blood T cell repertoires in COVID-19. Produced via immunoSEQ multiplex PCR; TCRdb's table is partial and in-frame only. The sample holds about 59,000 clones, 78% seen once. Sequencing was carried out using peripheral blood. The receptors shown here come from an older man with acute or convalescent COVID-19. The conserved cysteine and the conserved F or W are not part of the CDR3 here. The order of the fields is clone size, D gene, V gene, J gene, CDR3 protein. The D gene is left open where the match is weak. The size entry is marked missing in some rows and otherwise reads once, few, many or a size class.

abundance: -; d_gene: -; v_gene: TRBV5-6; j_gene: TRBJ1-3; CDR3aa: ASSLAASGNTIY
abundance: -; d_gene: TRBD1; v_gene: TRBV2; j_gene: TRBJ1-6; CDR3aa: ASSETGRNSPLH
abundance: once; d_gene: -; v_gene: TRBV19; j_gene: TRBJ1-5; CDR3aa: ASSIEAGISNQPQH
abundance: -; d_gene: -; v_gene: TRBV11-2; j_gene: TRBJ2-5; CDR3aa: ASSSGIAETQY
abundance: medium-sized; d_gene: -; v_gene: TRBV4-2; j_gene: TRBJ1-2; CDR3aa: ASSFTADPNYGYT
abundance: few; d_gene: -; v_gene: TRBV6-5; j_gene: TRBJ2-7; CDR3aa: ASSYSAFLSPQY
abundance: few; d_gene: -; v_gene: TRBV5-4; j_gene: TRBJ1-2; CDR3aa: ASSSGLLNYGYT
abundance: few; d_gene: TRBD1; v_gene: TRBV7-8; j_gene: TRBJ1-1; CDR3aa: ASSARDRLNTEAF
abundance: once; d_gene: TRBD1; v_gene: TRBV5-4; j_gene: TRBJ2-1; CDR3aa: ASSSAGTGVNEQF
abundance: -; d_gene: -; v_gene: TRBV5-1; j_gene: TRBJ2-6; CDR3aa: ASSPGHRGGSGANVLT
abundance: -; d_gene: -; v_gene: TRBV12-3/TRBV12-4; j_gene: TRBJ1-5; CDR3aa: ASSRGNQPQH
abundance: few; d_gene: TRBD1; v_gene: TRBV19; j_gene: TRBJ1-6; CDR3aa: ASRISGTDNSPLH
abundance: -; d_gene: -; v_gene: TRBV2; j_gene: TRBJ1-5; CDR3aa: ASRISQPQH
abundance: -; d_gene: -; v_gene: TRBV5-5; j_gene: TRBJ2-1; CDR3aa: ASSLTGLSYNEQF
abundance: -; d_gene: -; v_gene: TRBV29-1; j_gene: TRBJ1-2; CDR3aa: SVTAGPYGYT
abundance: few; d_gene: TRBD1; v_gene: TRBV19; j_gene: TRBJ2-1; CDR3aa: ASTWTGEKSNEQF
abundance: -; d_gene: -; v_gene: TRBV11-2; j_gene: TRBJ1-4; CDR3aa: ASSTWTYSNEKLF
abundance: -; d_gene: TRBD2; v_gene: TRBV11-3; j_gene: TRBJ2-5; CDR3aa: ASSPGLPETQY
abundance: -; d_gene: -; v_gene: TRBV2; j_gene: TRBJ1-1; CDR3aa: ASCLDRMNTEAF
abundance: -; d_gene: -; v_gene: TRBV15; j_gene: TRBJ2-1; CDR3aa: ATSRGAGKYNEQF
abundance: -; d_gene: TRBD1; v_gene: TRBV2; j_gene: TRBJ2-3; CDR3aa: ASSEAPDRVSTDTQY
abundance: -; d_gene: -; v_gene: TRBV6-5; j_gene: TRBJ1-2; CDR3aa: ASSWSERSNYGYT
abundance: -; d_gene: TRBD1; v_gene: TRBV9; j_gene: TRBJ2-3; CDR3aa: ASNLDRGTDTQY
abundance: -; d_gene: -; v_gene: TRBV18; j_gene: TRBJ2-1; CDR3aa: ASSPTLTRGNGVNEQF
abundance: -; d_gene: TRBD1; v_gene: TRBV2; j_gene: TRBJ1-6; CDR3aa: ASSEDREVSPLH
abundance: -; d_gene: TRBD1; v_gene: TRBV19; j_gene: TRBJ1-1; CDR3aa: ASGPGQGMNTEAF
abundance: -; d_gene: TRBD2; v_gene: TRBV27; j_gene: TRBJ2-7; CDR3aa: ASSRTGTSGTYEQY
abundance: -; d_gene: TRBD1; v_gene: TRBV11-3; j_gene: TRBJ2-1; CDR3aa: ASSPRTGTDNEQF
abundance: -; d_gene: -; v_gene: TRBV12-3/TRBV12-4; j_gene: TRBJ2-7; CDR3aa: ASSLARSYEQY
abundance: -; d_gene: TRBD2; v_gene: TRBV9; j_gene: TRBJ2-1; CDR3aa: ASSSGLAGNNEQF
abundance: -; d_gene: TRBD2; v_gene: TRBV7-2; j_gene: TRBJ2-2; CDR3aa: ASSPGRLAGHTGELF
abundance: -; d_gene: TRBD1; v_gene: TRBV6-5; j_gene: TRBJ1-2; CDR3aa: ASSYDREDYGYT
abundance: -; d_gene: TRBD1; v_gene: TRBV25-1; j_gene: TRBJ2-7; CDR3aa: ASRQTGVVYEQY
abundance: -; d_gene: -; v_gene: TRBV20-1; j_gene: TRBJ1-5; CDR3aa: SASGGLSNQPQH
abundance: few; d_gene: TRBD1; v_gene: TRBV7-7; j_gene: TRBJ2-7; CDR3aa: ASSLGQGAYEQY
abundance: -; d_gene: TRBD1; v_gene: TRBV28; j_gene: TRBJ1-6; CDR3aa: ASSSVWQGDNSPLH
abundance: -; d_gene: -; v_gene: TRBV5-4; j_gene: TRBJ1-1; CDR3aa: ASSPSGIQAF
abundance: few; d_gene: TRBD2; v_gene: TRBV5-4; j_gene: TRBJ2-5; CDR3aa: ASSPGGSAETQY
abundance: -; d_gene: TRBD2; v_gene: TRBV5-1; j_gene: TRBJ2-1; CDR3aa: ASSPLAGGYNEQF
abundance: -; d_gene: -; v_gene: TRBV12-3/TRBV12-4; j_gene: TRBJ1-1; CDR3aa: ASSPVVTEAF
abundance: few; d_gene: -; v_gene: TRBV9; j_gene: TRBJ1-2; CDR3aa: ASSVAAPASGNYGYT
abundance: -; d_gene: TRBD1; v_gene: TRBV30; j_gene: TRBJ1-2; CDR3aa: AWSAGTGAGNGYT